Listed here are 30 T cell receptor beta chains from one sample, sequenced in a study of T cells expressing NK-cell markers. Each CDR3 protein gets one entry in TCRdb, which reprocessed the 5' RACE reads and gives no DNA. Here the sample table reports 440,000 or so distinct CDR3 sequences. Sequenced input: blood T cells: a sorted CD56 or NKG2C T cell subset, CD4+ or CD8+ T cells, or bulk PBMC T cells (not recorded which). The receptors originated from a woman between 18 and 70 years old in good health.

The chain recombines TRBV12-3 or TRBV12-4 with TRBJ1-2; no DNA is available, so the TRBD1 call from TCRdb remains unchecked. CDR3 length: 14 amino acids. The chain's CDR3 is CASSLDRVNYGYTF.

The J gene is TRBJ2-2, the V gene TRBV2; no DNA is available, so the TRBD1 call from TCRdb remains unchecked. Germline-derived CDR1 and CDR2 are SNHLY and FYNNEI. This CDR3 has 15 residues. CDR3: CASSSQGSNTGELFF.

The CDR3 region is CAINPTGTSGELFF. V usage is TRBV10-3 and J usage is TRBJ2-2; the D gene TCRdb calls, TRBD1, cannot be checked with no DNA. The germline V gene encodes CDR1 ENHRY and CDR2 SYGVKD. CDR3 length: 14 amino acids.

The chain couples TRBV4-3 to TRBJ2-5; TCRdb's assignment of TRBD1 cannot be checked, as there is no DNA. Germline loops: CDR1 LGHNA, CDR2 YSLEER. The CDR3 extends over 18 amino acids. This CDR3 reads CASSQDWTTGVGQETQYF.

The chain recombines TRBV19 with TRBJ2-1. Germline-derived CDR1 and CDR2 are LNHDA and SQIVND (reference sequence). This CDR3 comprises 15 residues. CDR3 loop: CASSTQGRAYNEQFF.

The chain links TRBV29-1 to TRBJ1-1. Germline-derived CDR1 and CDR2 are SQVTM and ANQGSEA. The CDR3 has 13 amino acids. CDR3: CSAQQGPTSVAFF.

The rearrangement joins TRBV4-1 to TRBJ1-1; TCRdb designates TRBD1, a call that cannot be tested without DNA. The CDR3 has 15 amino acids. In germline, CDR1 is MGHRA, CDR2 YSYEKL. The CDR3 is CASSAEGGMNTEAFF.

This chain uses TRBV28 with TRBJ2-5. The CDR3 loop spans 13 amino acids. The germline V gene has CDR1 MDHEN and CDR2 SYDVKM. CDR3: CASSLTDQETQYF.

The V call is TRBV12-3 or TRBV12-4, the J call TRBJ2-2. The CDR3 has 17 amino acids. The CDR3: CASSFSPRLAGTGELFF.

CDR3 region: CSARDLGEGAWGMDGYTF. V is TRBV20-1 and J is TRBJ1-2; TCRdb picks TRBD1, but there is no DNA to check that call. Looked up from germline, CDR1 is DFQATT and CDR2 is SNEGSKA (reference sequence). The length of the CDR3 is 18 residues.

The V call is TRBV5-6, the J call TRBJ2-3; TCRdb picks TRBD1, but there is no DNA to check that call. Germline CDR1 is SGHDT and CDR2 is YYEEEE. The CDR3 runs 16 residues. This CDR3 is CASSPDRGGGTDTQYF.

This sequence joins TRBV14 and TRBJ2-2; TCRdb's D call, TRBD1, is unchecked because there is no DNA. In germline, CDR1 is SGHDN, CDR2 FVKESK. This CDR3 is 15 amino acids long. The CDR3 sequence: CASRPGGGLTGELFF.

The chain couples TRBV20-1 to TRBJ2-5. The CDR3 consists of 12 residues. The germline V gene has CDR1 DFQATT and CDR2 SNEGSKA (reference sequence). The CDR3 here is CSASSEKETQYF.

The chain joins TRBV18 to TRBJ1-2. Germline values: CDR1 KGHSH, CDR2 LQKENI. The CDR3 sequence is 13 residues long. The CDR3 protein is CASSPGAAEGYTF.

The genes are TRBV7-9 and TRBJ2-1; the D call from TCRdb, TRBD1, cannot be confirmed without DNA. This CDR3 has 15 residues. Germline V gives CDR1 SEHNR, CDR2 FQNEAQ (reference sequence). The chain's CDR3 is CASSFATPGENEQFF.

CDR3 in amino acids: CASKGGTKETQYF. This chain links TRBV2 with TRBJ2-5; TCRdb's D call of TRBD2 is untestable without DNA. Germline V gene lookup returns CDR1 SNHLY and CDR2 FYNNEI. CDR3 length: 13 amino acids.

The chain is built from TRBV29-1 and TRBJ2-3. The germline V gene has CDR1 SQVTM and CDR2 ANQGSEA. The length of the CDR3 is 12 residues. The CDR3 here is CSVLDGADTQYF.

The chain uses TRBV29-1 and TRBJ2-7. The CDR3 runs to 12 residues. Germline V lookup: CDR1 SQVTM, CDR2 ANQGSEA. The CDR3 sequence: CSVEGQPYEQYF.

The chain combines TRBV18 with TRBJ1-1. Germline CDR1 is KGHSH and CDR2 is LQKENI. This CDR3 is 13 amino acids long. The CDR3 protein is CASQTETNTEAFF.

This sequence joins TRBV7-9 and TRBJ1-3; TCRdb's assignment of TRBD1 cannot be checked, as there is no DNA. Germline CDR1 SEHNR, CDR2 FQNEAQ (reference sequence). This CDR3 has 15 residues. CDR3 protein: CASSGTGTAGNTIYF. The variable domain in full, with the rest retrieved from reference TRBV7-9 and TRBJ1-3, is DTGVSQNPRHKITKRGQNVTFRCDPISEHNRLYWYRQTLGQGPEFLTYFQNEAQLEKSRLLSDRFSAERPKGSFSTLEIQRTEQGDSAMYLCASSGTGTAGNTIYFGEGSWLTVV.

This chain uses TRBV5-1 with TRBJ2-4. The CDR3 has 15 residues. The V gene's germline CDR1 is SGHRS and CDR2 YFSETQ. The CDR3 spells CASSLVAGGTNIQYF.

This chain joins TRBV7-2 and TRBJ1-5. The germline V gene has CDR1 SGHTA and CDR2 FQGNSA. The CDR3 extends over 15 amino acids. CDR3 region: CASSLGLTDLGPQHF.

The CDR3 loop reads CASRRNENTDTQYF. The V call is TRBV5-1, the J call TRBJ2-3. The CDR3 loop spans 14 amino acids. Germline loops: CDR1 SGHRS, CDR2 YFSETQ.

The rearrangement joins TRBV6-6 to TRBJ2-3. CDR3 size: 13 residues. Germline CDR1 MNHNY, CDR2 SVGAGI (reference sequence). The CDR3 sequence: CASSYYHGDTQYF.

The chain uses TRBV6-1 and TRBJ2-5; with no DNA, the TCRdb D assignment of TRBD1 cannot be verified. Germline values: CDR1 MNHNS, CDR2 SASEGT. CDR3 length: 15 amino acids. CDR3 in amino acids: CASSLMWTGGETQYF.

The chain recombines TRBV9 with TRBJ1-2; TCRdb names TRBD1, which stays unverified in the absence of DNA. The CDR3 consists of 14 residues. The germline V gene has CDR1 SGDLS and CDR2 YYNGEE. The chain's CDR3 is CASSVAGGSYGYTF. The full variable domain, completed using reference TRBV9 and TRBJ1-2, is DSGVTQTPKHLITATGQRVTLRCSPRSGDLSVYWYQQSLDQGLQFLIQYYNGEERAKGNILERFSAQQFPDLHSELNLSSLELGDSALYFCASSVAGGSYGYTFGSGTRLTVV.

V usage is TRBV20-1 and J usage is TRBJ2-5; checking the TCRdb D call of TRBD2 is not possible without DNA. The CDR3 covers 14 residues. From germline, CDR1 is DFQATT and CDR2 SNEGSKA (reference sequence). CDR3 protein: CSARLAGNQETQYF.

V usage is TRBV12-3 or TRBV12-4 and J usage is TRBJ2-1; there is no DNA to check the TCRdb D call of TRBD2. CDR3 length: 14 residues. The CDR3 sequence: CASRGTSGRNEQFF.

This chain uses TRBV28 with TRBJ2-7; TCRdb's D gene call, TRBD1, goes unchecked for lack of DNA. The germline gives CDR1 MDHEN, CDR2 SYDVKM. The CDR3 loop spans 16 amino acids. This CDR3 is CATALRQGLSSYEQYF.

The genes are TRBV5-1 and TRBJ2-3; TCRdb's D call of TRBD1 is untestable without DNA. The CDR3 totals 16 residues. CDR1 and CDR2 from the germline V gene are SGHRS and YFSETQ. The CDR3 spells CASSLGDRDNTDTQYF.